This T cell receptor (beta chain) was observed in a study of blood T cell repertoires in COVID-19. Study summary: The origin of the acute and convalescent COVID-19 samples was the United States, Italy and Spain.

Original analysis: It was from reference gene primer amplification that nucleated cell counts were estimated. Method: immunoSEQ multiplex PCR; TCRdb's copy keeps in-frame clones and lacks some. The V and J calls and clone size were taken over from that table, and D and trimming were inferred from the DNA. The sample consists of nearly 350,000 clones, about 90% of them appearing once. V gave up 3 bases and J gave up 0 bases, with 11 bases separating them. CDR3 length: 16 residues. The germline V gene encodes CDR1 ENHRY and CDR2 SYGVKD. The sample taken for sequencing was peripheral blood. This clonotype was obtained from a woman under 30 who had recovered from COVID-19. This chain joins TRBV10-3 and TRBJ2-2, with D unclear. The CDR3 region is CAISDSQATNTGELFF. The CDR3, as DNA: TGTGCCATCAGTGATTCCCAGGCCACGAACACCGGGGAGCTGTTTTTT.